The rows below give T cell receptor beta chains drawn from one sample of a study of cytomegalovirus exposure and HLA in healthy donors. TCRdb's table, derived via immunoSEQ multiplex PCR, lists solely in-frame clones and lacks some. The sample consists of 150,000 to 180,000 clones, 80% of them appearing once. The sequenced sample was PBMCs. These receptors came from a woman aged 40 to 50 in good health and CMV-seropositive. Each CDR3 is given with its conserved first and last residue. A D gene is named only where the DNA matches it firmly. Clone size, where shown, is once, few, many, or a class for clones that have expanded.

cdr3_nt cdr3_aa d_call clone_size j_call v_call
TGTGCCAGCAGCCGGACAGGGGAGCAGTTCTTC CASSRTGEQFF TRBD1 once TRBJ2-1 TRBV7-9
TGTGCCAGCTCTCGCGCTCAGGGGGGTGAGCAGTACTTC CASSRAQGGEQYF - - TRBJ2-7 TRBV18
TGCGCCAGCAGCTTGAAGAGTGCCCCCGGGACAGGGAAAACAGATACGCAGTATTTT CASSLKSAPGTGKTDTQYF TRBD1 few TRBJ2-3 TRBV5-1
TGTGCCAGCACCCTTCGAGCGGGGGCGGGGGGGGCCAACGTCCTGACTTTC CASTLRAGAGGANVLTF TRBD2 - TRBJ2-6 TRBV28
TGTGCCAGCAGTCCCGGACAGGGACGGAAACTGTTTTTT CASSPGQGRKLFF TRBD1 - TRBJ1-4 TRBV28
TGTGCCAGCAGTTTATACCCTCGGGAGGGGAAGCATGAGCAGTTCTTC CASSLYPREGKHEQFF TRBD2 - TRBJ2-1 TRBV28
TGTGCCAGCAGCTTAGGGACAGGTCCTTATGGCTACACCTTC CASSLGTGPYGYTF TRBD1 - TRBJ1-2 TRBV11-3
TGTGCCAGCAGCAAGGGACTACCTTCCTACAATGAGCAGTTCTTC CASSKGLPSYNEQFF - few TRBJ2-1 TRBV21-1
TGCGCCAGCAGCATGACCGGGACAGGGATCTACGAGCAGTACTTC CASSMTGTGIYEQYF TRBD1 - TRBJ2-7 TRBV5-1
TGTGCCAGCAGCACAGGGGAAGACACTGAAGCTTTCTTT CASSTGEDTEAFF TRBD1 - TRBJ1-1 TRBV2
TGTGCCAGCAGCACTTCTAATGAGCAGTTCTTC CASSTSNEQFF - - TRBJ2-1 TRBV6-6
TGCGCCAGCAGCCAGAGGGGGGGACTAGCGGGAGGAAGATTGAGCGAGCAGTACTTC CASSQRGGLAGGRLSEQYF TRBD2 few TRBJ2-7 TRBV5-1
TGCAGCGTTGAGGGACCCGATCCCGACAGGGCCTACAATGAGCAGTTCTTC CSVEGPDPDRAYNEQFF TRBD1 - TRBJ2-1 TRBV29-1
TGTGCCAGCAGTTTAGGGGCGGCCGGGGAGCTGTTTTTT CASSLGAAGELFF - few TRBJ2-2 TRBV6-6
TGTGCCATCAGTGAGCCCGGGACAGGCAACACCGGGGAGCTGTTTTTT CAISEPGTGNTGELFF TRBD1 - TRBJ2-2 TRBV10-3
TGCGCCAGCAGTGTTTGGCGGGAGCCACGAGCAGATACGCAGTATTTT CASSVWREPRADTQYF TRBD2 - TRBJ2-3 TRBV10-1
TGTGCCAGCAGTAGGACACACAATGAGCAGTTCTTC CASSRTHNEQFF - few TRBJ2-1 TRBV25-1